Here is one TCR beta chain with its context. Its specific antigen is unknown. No per-base quality is available; no much larger clone lies one base away. A multiplexed two-step PCR with Vbeta-specific forward primers and Jbeta-specific reverse primers was used to amplify the TCRbeta CDR3 regions. Through the immunoSEQ service, the TCRbeta libraries were run on an Illumina instrument for sequencing. Regarding the original processing steps: V, D and J genes were assigned using IMGT annotation, and counts were corrected for multiplex PCR bias using synthetic CDR3 analogues. In the immunoSEQ Analyzer, repertoire clonality was calculated as one minus normalized Shannon entropy. Clonal expansion was defined by Fisher's exact test with Benjamini-Hochberg false discovery rate control, using two-tailed P<0.01. TCRdb retrieved this table from immuneACCESS and kept in-frame rearrangements only. Not all clones are present; in checked studies, unresolved V genes account for under half, and no reason is known for the remainder. Clone size and V and J calls were adopted from that table, with D and trimming inferred from the DNA. The sample records about 29,000 clones, roughly 79% of which are singletons. The ten largest account for roughly 2.4% of the sample.

This entry is derived from a study of regulatory dendritic cells for organ transplantation (dated by TCRdb to 2016 to 2017). In terms of the full investigation: The TCRbeta repertoires of sorted naive and memory CD4+ and CD8+ T cells were sequenced before and after allostimulation with regulatory or mature dendritic cells. What the study reported, not specific to this receptor: Naive CD4+ and CD8+ T cells showed highly diverse repertoires, whereas memory cells were less diverse and memory CD8+ cells were the most oligoclonal. Only a couple of subjects were sequenced, and considerable between-individual heterogeneity in the alloreactive memory CD8+ T cell pool was noted by the authors. Expansion of memory CD8+ clones was induced by allostimulation in both subjects, but more limited expansion appeared to be induced by regulatory dendritic cells than by mature dendritic cells. Among the resting subsets, memory CD8+ T cells contained the most alloreactive TCR clonotypes.

FACS was used to sort CD4+ or CD8+ cells into naive T cells (CD45RA+) and memory T cells (CD45RO+). T cells for TCR sequencing came from two healthy control subjects. Unstimulated sorted T cell subsets served as baseline controls for the mixed lymphocyte reactions. Genomic DNA was extracted with the Qiagen DNeasy Blood & Tissue Kit. The trim is 0 bases for V and 7 bases for J, with a gap of 13 bases between the germline ends. The CDR3, from cysteine to phenylalanine, totals 14 residues. Only the CDR3 portion is preserved as DNA: 42 bases, with reading frame beginning at the first base. From a lookup of the germline V gene, CDR1 and CDR2 are SGDLS and YYNGEE.

This TCR was sampled from a human donor in good health. The sample comprised memory CD4+ T cells from blood. Per the publication, the cell subset or site label means: CD45RO+ memory T cells. This sequence uses TRBV9 and TRBJ2-5; the best D guess is TRBD1, with 6 bases matching. The CDR3 reads CASSVGSGVGTQYF. The DNA sequence is given as TGTGCCAGCAGCGTAGGGTCAGGGGTGGGGACCCAGTACTTC.